The next 17 T cell receptor beta chains were all read from a single sample in a study of neurological immune-mediated disorders. TCRdb analysed the 5' RACE reads with MiXCR anew, one entry per CDR3 protein. The sample carries fewer than 40,000 distinct CDR3 sequences, about 14% recorded once. Time point indicated: technical triplicate 2. The material sequenced was CD4+ T cells from blood. All receptors come from a female donor with HTLV-1-associated myelopathy (HAM/TSP).

This clonotype was seen at least ten times. This sequence joins TRBV20-1 and TRBJ2-7; no firm D call. Trimming removed 5 bases at V and 1 base at J, with 6 bases between. From germline, CDR1 is DFQATT and CDR2 SNEGSKA (reference sequence). The CDR3 spans 11 residues. CDR3 in DNA: TGCAGTGCTGCTAGGTCCTACGAGCAGTACTTC. As protein: CSAARSYEQYF.

This clonotype was counted many times. This chain links TRBV7-2 with TRBJ2-1; 10 positions match TRBD2. V was clipped by 6 bases and J by 6 bases; unmatched bases: 5. CDR1 is SGHTA, CDR2 FQGNSA, per germline. This CDR3 comprises 14 residues. The DNA for the CDR3 is TGTGCCAGCAGTCCGGGACTAGCGACCAATGAGCAGTTCTTC. Translation: CASSPGLATNEQFF. The whole variable domain, remainder taken from reference TRBV7-2 and TRBJ2-1, is GAGVSQSPSNKVTEKGKDVELRCDPISGHTALYWYRQSLGQGLEFLIYFQGNSAPDKSGLPSDRFSAERTGGSVSTLTIQRTQQEDSAVYLCASSPGLATNEQFFGPGTRLTVL.

This clonotype occurred many times. The chain couples TRBV4-1 to TRBJ2-5; 15 positions agree with TRBD2. This CDR3 has 20 residues. The trim removed 5 bases at V and 1 base at J, leaving 14 bases unmatched. Looked up from germline, CDR1 is MGHRA and CDR2 is YSYEKL. The DNA of the CDR3 is TGCGCCAGCAGCTCCCCAGGGGGACTAGCGGGGGGAATATCCCAAGAGACCCAGTACTTC. It is translated as CASSSPGGLAGGISQETQYF.

There are many counts of this clonotype. This chain joins TRBV4-2 and TRBJ2-1; 11 bases align to TRBD2. The CDR3 has 17 amino acids. CDR1 and CDR2 from the germline V gene are LGHNA and YNFKEQ. J gave up 4 bases and V 2 bases, and 7 bases lay outside the gene matches. CDR3 sequence reads: CASSQFQLAGAYNEQFF. In DNA form, the CDR3 reads TGTGCCAGCAGCCAATTCCAACTAGCGGGAGCTTACAATGAGCAGTTCTTC.

This clonotype was seen ten or more times. The chain recombines TRBV29-1 with TRBJ2-1, with unresolved D. With 0 bases removed from V and 3 bases from J, the gap between germline ends came to 9 bases. From germline, CDR1 is SQVTM and CDR2 ANQGSEA. The CDR3 spans 14 residues. The CDR3 protein is CSVEEPGYYNEQFF. In DNA, the CDR3 is TGCAGCGTTGAAGAACCAGGTTACTACAATGAGCAGTTCTTC.

This clonotype showed up many times. The rearrangement links TRBV5-1 to TRBJ2-2; the match to TRBD2 covers 10 bases. Germline V gene sequence: CDR1 SGHRS, CDR2 YFSETQ. V lost 3 bases to trimming and J lost 5 bases; unmatched junction nucleotides: 4. The length of the CDR3 is 15 residues. The CDR3 sequence: CASSYLAGDTGELFF. The CDR3 bases are TGCGCCAGCAGCTACCTAGCGGGAGATACCGGGGAGCTGTTTTTT.

There are many counts of this clonotype. The rearrangement joins TRBV5-1 to TRBJ1-2; 7 bases are a match to TRBD1. This CDR3 has 18 amino acids. CDR1 is SGHRS and CDR2 is YFSETQ in the germline V gene. V lost 1 base and J lost 1; bases outside the gene matches: 13. The CDR3 loop is CASSLQGTTGRINYGYTF. CDR3 bases: TGCGCCAGCAGCTTGCAGGGAACGACAGGGAGGATTAACTATGGCTACACCTTC. The full variable domain, its missing parts supplied by reference TRBV5-1 and TRBJ1-2, is KAGVTQTPRYLIKTRGQQVTLSCSPISGHRSVSWYQQTPGQGLQFLFEYFSETQRNKGNFPGRFSGRQFSNSRSEMNVSTLELGDSALYLCASSLQGTTGRINYGYTFGSGTRLTVV.

There are many counts of this clonotype. This rearrangement joins TRBV5-1 to TRBJ2-5; D is perhaps TRBD1 or TRBD2 (6 bases each). Trimming left V 9 bases short and J 4 bases short, with 16 bases between. Germline V CDR1 and CDR2: SGHRS, YFSETQ. CDR3 size: 13 residues. CDR3: CATRRGELETQYF. CDR3 in DNA: TGCGCCACAAGGAGGGGGGAGTTAGAGACCCAGTACTTC.

This clonotype was seen ten or more times. This sequence joins TRBV20-1 and TRBJ2-5, with 8 bases fitting TRBD1. CDR1 and CDR2 from the germline V gene are DFQATT and SNEGSKA (reference sequence). The CDR3 has 14 amino acids. With 0 bases clipped from V and 6 bases from J, the junction kept 6 bases outside the gene matches. CDR3 in DNA: TGCAGTGCTAGAGACCCAGGGGGCCGGAAGACCCAGTACTTC. Translation: CSARDPGGRKTQYF.

The V call is TRBV7-3, the J call TRBJ2-1, with 16 bases fitting TRBD2. Germline CDR1 reads SGHTA; CDR2 reads FQGTGA. This CDR3 contains 17 residues. V was clipped by 5 bases and J by 7 bases; unmatched bases: 8. CDR3 nucleotide sequence: TGTGCCAGCAGCATTGGGACTAGCGGGAGGGGTTTAAATGAGCAGTTCTTC. Its protein product is CASSIGTSGRGLNEQFF.

Within the sample, this clonotype is medium-sized. The rearrangement uses TRBV20-1 and TRBJ2-3; TRBD2 might be the D (5 bases). Per germline, CDR1 DFQATT and CDR2 SNEGSKA (reference sequence). This CDR3 region has 16 residues. Trimming took 6 bases from V and 4 from J, leaving 23 bases between them. In nucleotides, the CDR3 is TGCAGTGCGCCCTCGAGGGCTTCCGGGCCCGCAGATACGCAGTATTTT. Translated, it gives CSAPSRASGPADTQYF.

This clonotype was seen ten or more times. V gene TRBV29-1 combines with J gene TRBJ2-5, with 8 nucleotides matching TRBD2. The CDR3 totals 13 residues. J was trimmed by 5 bases and V by 4 bases; bases with no gene match: 6. CDR1 and CDR2 from the germline V gene are SQVTM and ANQGSEA. The CDR3 bases are TGCAGCGTTGCCGGGACTAGTGTTGAGACCCAGTACTTC. Its translation is CSVAGTSVETQYF.

The sample holds many counts of this clonotype. The chain joins TRBV5-1 to TRBJ2-5; 11 bases are shared with TRBD1. Unmatched junction bases numbered 3, after V lost 4 bases and J lost 4 bases. CDR1 is SGHRS and CDR2 is YFSETQ in the germline V gene. This CDR3 region has 14 residues. The CDR3 DNA is TGCGCCAGCAGCGGACAGGGGGCCGGAGAGACCCAGTACTTC. Translation gives CASSGQGAGETQYF.

This clonotype was seen repeatedly, ten times or more. This chain connects TRBV7-9 to TRBJ2-3; 8 nucleotides line up with TRBD2. The V and J ends lost 4 bases and 2 bases, in that order; junction bases with no gene match: 8. The CDR3 runs 16 residues. Germline assignment: CDR1 SEHNR and CDR2 FQNEAQ (reference sequence). For the CDR3, the DNA is TGTGCCAGCAGCTCGGGAGGGAAGGGGTACACAGATACGCAGTATTTT. This codes for CASSSGGKGYTDTQYF.

This clonotype was detected ten times or more. The chain links TRBV20-1 to TRBJ2-3; 14 bases agree with TRBD2. This CDR3 has 17 residues. Trimming took 1 base from V and 3 from J; bases not matched to a gene: 6. Germline values: CDR1 DFQATT, CDR2 SNEGSKA (reference sequence). CDR3 region: CSARGGLAGDLTDTQYF. For the CDR3, the DNA is TGCAGTGCTAGAGGGGGACTAGCGGGAGATCTAACAGATACGCAGTATTTT.

Worth noting for this clonotype: The DNA is omitted, as the CDR3 cannot be located on it reliably, and the CDR3 follows TCRdb's listing. This rearrangement joins TRBV7-2 to TRBJ2-5; the table gives TRBD1 as D, unverified against the DNA. Per the germline V gene, CDR1 is SGHTA and CDR2 is FQGNSA. With termini counted, the CDR3 has 21 amino acids. Here the CDR3 reads CASSFYICSASAPGPQETQYF.

This clonotype was seen at least ten times. This chain uses TRBV7-2 with TRBJ2-7; no reliable D call. This CDR3 comprises 14 residues. V shed 0 bases and J shed 4 bases, with 10 bases lying between them. CDR1 is SGHTA, CDR2 FQGNSA, per germline. CDR3 loop: CASSLAFGLYEQYF. The CDR3 DNA follows: TGTGCCAGCAGCTTAGCGTTTGGGCTGTACGAGCAGTACTTC.